This T cell receptor beta chain was found in a study of CD8 T cells in ankylosing spondylitis. Study-wide findings and caveats: Reports say disease-linked clones showed up significantly more in matched ankylosing spondylitis synovial fluid.

TCRdb used MiXCR to reprocess the 5' RACE reads, holding one entry per CDR3 protein. This table holds 150,000 to 200,000 distinct CDR3 sequences, roughly 18% found once. CDR3 size: 12 residues. V was clipped by 11 bases and J by 1 base; unmatched bases: 4. A note on this clonotype: As yet, its antigen is unknown. A much bigger clone sits one base away, suggesting this may be a read error.

The sequence was obtained from a male donor with ankylosing spondylitis or in good health (not recorded which). Sequenced input: blood, either unsorted or a sorted T cell fraction (not recorded which). The chain uses TRBV12-3 or TRBV12-4 and TRBJ1-1; TRBD1 aligns across 7 bases. The CDR3 bases are TGTGCCGGCCGACAGGGGAACACTGAAGCTTTCTTT. Translated: CAGRQGNTEAFF.